This TCR beta chain emerged from a study of blood T cell repertoires in COVID-19. The CDR3 totals 16 residues. Looked up from germline, CDR1 is SGHRS and CDR2 is YFSETQ. The V gene end was trimmed by 3 bases and the J gene end by 8 bases; junction bases not matched to a gene: 11. Participants, about 18 to 90 years old, spanned around 25 US areas. As originally analysed: Amplification with reference gene primers provided the estimates of nucleated cell counts. The table came from immunoSEQ multiplex PCR; TCRdb's copy has only in-frame clones and leaves some out. V, J and clone size are taken as reported in that table, and D and trimming were inferred from the DNA itself. The sample holds fewer than 200,000 clones, roughly 88% seen once.

The chain joins TRBV5-1 to TRBJ1-6, with 7 bases that match TRBD1. Sequenced: PBMCs or T cells enriched from blood (not recorded which). The sequence came from a man between 50 and 59 years old who had recovered from COVID-19. In DNA form, the CDR3 reads TGCGCCAGCAGCTCAAGGACAGGAGCCGGGGATTCACCCCTCCACTTT. It specifies CASSSRTGAGDSPLHF.